This TCR beta chain comes out of a study of T-cell reconstitution after alpha-beta-depleted transplantation in children. The library targeted TCRbeta and was prepared with unique molecular identifiers. From the PCR reads, TCRdb called clonotypes with MiXCR, one entry per CDR3 protein. The data show a few hundred thousand distinct CDR3 sequences, with about a quarter seen just once and less than 40% held by the top ten. Concerning this clonotype: Antigen specificity is unknown.

Study results and limitations: After transplant, high TCRbeta diversity at day 60 in some patients arose from surviving recipient T cells and thymic progenitors. About two months after transplant, alpha-beta T cells reportedly came from several hundred expanded graft clones. The authors attributed T-cell counts and diversity one year after transplant mostly to newly produced T cells.

This CDR3 contains 13 residues. The V end lost 3 bases, the J end lost 4 bases, and 9 bases lay between the germline ends. The sequencing here drew on PBMCs, taken before TCRalphabeta/CD19-depleted stem cell transplant. This clonotype was obtained from a boy under two years old with Wiskott-Aldrich syndrome, due to receive a stem cell transplant. The chain combines TRBV12-3 or TRBV12-4 with TRBJ1-2, with no clear D. The CDR3 spells CASSFGRFYGYTF. CDR3 DNA: TGTGCCAGCAGTTTCGGGAGGTTCTATGGCTACACCTTC.